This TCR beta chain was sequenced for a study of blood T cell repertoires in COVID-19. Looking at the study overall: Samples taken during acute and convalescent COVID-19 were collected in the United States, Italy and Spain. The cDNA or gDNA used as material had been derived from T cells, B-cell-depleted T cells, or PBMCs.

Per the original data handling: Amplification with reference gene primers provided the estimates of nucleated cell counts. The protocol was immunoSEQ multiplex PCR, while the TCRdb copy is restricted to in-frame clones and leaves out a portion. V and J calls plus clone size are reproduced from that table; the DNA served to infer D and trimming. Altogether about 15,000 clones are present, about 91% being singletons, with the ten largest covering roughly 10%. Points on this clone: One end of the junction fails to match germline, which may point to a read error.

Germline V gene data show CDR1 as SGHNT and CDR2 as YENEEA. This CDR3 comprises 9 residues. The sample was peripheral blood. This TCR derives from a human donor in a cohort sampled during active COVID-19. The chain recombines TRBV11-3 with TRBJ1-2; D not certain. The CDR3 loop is CRSNYGYTF. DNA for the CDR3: TGCCGGAGTAACTATGGCTACACCTTC.